The 24 T cell receptor beta chains reported below all come from one sample, sequenced in a study of blood T cells in healthy people across ages. For the second PCR, which ran for about 7 to 11 cycles, a sample-barcoded 5' primer and a J-beta primer mix were used. TCRdb redid the calling of the 5' RACE reads with MiXCR, one entry per CDR3 protein. Among 1.5 million to 2 million distinct CDR3 sequences listed, roughly two fifths were seen once. What was sequenced was blood. Source of these receptors: a human donor in good health.

This clonotype turned up a few times. The V call is TRBV29-1, the J call TRBJ1-5; no clear D gene. The CDR3 runs to 13 residues. From germline, CDR1 is SQVTM and CDR2 ANQGSEA. Trimming pared 4 bases from V and 5 bases from J, leaving 12 bases between. The CDR3 sequence: CSVGKGRDQPQHF. In DNA, the CDR3 is TGCAGCGTTGGTAAAGGGAGGGATCAGCCCCAGCATTTT.

The chain carries TRBV29-1 and TRBJ1-3; D is ambiguous. CDR1 and CDR2 from the germline V gene are SQVTM and ANQGSEA. The CDR3 is made up of 12 amino acids. The CDR3 region has the DNA TGCACCCTGGACGGGAGGAGAAACACCATATATTTT. Translation gives CTLDGRRNTIYF.

The chain recombines TRBV7-2 with TRBJ2-4, with 9 nucleotides matching TRBD1. The J call may be wrong; the DNA end is better matched by TRBJ2-7. CDR3 length equals 16 residues. Germline V gene data show CDR1 as SGHTA and CDR2 as FQGNSA. CDR3 region: CASSLAPPGQGYEQYF. The CDR3 coding sequence is TGTGCCAGCAGCTTAGCGCCCCCGGGACAGGGCTACGAGCAGTACTTC.

This clonotype came up a few times. V is TRBV7-2 and J is TRBJ1-4; D perhaps matches TRBD1 (5 bases). This CDR3 contains 15 residues. CDR1 and CDR2 from the germline V gene are SGHTA and FQGNSA. Trimming removed 3 bases at V and 6 bases at J, with 14 bases between. The CDR3 DNA sequence: TGTGCCAGCAGCTTCGATCCGGGGGTCTATGAAAAACTGTTTTTT. It yields the protein CASSFDPGVYEKLFF. The full variable domain, with the rest looked up from reference TRBV7-2 and TRBJ1-4, is GAGVSQSPSNKVTEKGKDVELRCDPISGHTALYWYRQSLGQGLEFLIYFQGNSAPDKSGLPSDRFSAERTGGSVSTLTIQRTQQEDSAVYLCASSFDPGVYEKLFFGSGTQLSVL.

This chain connects TRBV28 to TRBJ2-5, with D perhaps TRBD1 (6 bases). The end of the DNA is better explained by TRBJ2-7, so the J call may be wrong. Germline V CDR1 and CDR2: MDHEN, SYDVKM. This CDR3 region has 15 residues. The CDR3 nucleotides read TGTGCCAGCACCACCCCCGGGACAAGGGGCGACGAGCAGTACTTC. This gives the protein CASTTPGTRGDEQYF.

This clonotype has more than one count but fewer than ten. The chain couples TRBV4-2 to TRBJ1-5, with D unclear. V was shortened by 0 bases and J by 5 bases, with 17 bases between the two germline ends. CDR1 is LGHNA, CDR2 YNFKEQ, per germline. CDR3 length equals 17 residues. CDR3: CASSQEYLGLRYQPQHF. CDR3 nucleotide sequence: TGTGCCAGCAGCCAAGAGTATTTGGGCCTACGTTATCAGCCCCAGCATTTT.

The chain links TRBV4-1 to TRBJ2-3, with 7 bases aligning to TRBD1. The junction had 8 bases not matched to a gene; V was cut back by 0 bases and J by 5 bases. CDR1 and CDR2 (germline): MGHRA, YSYEKL. The CDR3 runs to 16 residues. The chain's CDR3 is CASSQEATGPQDTQYF. CDR3 bases: TGCGCCAGCAGCCAAGAGGCGACAGGGCCCCAAGATACGCAGTATTTT.

In its sample, this clonotype was seen a few times. This chain connects TRBV12-3 or TRBV12-4 to TRBJ2-3; 10 bases align to TRBD2. V shed 5 bases and J 4 bases; nucleotides not matched to a gene: 6. The CDR3 runs 15 residues. This chain's CDR3 is CASSPRTSGSDTQYF. DNA for the CDR3: TGTGCCAGCAGTCCCCGGACTAGCGGATCAGATACGCAGTATTTT.

The chain employs TRBV3-1 and TRBJ1-6; 10 nucleotides align to TRBD1. Germline trimming cut 4 bases from V and 8 bases from J; bases unmatched to any gene: 5. CDR3 size: 15 residues. Looked up from germline, CDR1 is LGHDT and CDR2 is YNNKEL (reference sequence). The CDR3 spells CASSLDGQGDSPLHF. The CDR3 bases are TGTGCCAGCAGCCTCGACGGACAGGGGGATTCACCCCTCCACTTT.

This clonotype was counted only a few times. This chain connects TRBV6-5 to TRBJ1-2; D perhaps matches TRBD1 (6 bases). With 6 bases removed from V and 6 bases from J, the gap between germline ends came to 17 bases. The CDR3 contains 14 residues. Germline loops: CDR1 MNHEY, CDR2 SVGAGI. The CDR3 region has the DNA TGTGCCAGCAGACCATCGTGGGGGCGGGATGGCTACACCTTC. Its translation: CASRPSWGRDGYTF.

The genes are TRBV4-3 and TRBJ2-1; TRBD2 matches 9 bases. CDR1 LGHNA and CDR2 YSLEER come from the germline V gene. V lost 1 base and J lost 7; bases outside the gene matches: 11. The CDR3 has 17 residues. CDR3 loop: CASSQVRGSGGFNEQFF. CDR3 sequence (DNA): TGCGCCAGCAGCCAAGTTCGTGGTAGCGGGGGTTTTAATGAGCAGTTCTTC.

This clonotype has more than one count but fewer than ten. This chain joins TRBV9 and TRBJ2-5; D might be TRBD1 or TRBD2, each matching 5 bases. Per germline, CDR1 SGDLS and CDR2 YYNGEE. Trimming removed 4 bases from V and 5 bases from J, with 21 bases in between. CDR3 length: 16 amino acids. The CDR3 spells CASSIERGLLGETQYF. In DNA form, the CDR3 reads TGTGCCAGCAGCATCGAACGGGGCCTTCTTGGGGAGACCCAGTACTTC.

This clonotype was picked up a small number of times. This chain connects TRBV7-2 to TRBJ2-4; 10 bases are a match to TRBD1. V trimming: 3 bases; J trimming: 6 bases; junction bases outside the gene matches: 2. Germline CDR1 reads SGHTA; CDR2 reads FQGNSA. The CDR3 consists of 14 residues. CDR3 nucleotide sequence: TGTGCCAGCAGCTTGGGACAGGGGAGAAACATTCAGTACTTC. Translation gives CASSLGQGRNIQYF.

This clonotype was picked up a small number of times. This chain links TRBV25-1 with TRBJ1-1; no reliable D call. The CDR3 spans 15 residues. Trimming took 0 bases from V and 1 from J, leaving 9 bases between them. Germline CDR1 is MGHDK and CDR2 is SYGVNS. The CDR3 DNA reads as TGTGCCAGCAGTGAATACGTGGCTGAGAACACTGAAGCTTTCTTT. Its translation is CASSEYVAENTEAFF.

This clonotype was seen a few times. This rearrangement joins TRBV12-3 or TRBV12-4 to TRBJ2-3; the match to TRBD2 covers 7 bases. Trimming cost V 6 bases and J 0 bases; bases outside gene matches: 9. The length of the CDR3 is 16 residues. Here the CDR3 DNA reads TGTGCCAGCAGCCAGGGAGGGACGTACAGCACAGATACGCAGTATTTT. Its protein product is CASSQGGTYSTDTQYF.

This clonotype was observed once. The chain couples TRBV9 to TRBJ1-5, with TRBD1 identical over 7 bases. Germline CDR1 SGDLS, CDR2 YYNGEE. The CDR3 has 15 residues. V shed 3 bases and J 4 bases; nucleotides not matched to a gene: 7. The CDR3 DNA reads as TGTGCCAGCAGCGCGGGACAGCTGCTTAATCAGCCCCAGCATTTT. It is translated as CASSAGQLLNQPQHF.

The chain joins TRBV12-3 or TRBV12-4 to TRBJ1-2; TRBD1 matches 7 bases. Trimming took 7 bases from V and 4 from J; bases not matched to a gene: 12. CDR3 length: 15 amino acids. CDR3 loop: CASMEAGTALYGYTF. For the CDR3, the DNA is TGTGCCAGCATGGAGGCCGGGACAGCCCTCTATGGCTACACCTTC.

This chain uses TRBV15 with TRBJ1-5, with no clear D. Per germline, CDR1 LNHNV and CDR2 YYDKDF (reference sequence). Trimming stripped 0 bases from V and 1 base from J, with 7 bases between. The CDR3 runs to 15 residues. CDR3: CATSRDSRSNQPQHF. For the CDR3, the DNA is TGTGCCACCAGCAGAGATTCGAGGAGCAATCAGCCCCAGCATTTT.

The chain recombines TRBV7-9 with TRBJ2-7; D may be TRBD1 or TRBD2 (5 bases each). The V and J ends lost 3 bases and 5 bases respectively, with 14 bases between them. The germline gives CDR1 SEHNR, CDR2 FQNEAQ (reference sequence). The CDR3 has 14 residues. The DNA for the CDR3 is TGTGCCAGCAGCTTTCTGGTCGGGGACGACGAGCAGTACTTC. Translating gives CASSFLVGDDEQYF.

This clonotype is a singleton in its sample. V gene TRBV20-1 combines with J gene TRBJ2-4; D gene unclear. The DNA matches TRBJ2-7 better at its end, which makes the J call doubtful. CDR1 and CDR2 (germline): DFQATT, SNEGSKA (reference sequence). CDR3 length equals 15 residues. The CDR3 loop reads CSARDPSFSIYEQYF. The CDR3 DNA sequence: TGCAGTGCTAGAGACCCTAGTTTCTCTATCTACGAGCAGTACTTC.

V usage is TRBV28 and J usage is TRBJ2-1; D is ambiguous. Per the germline V gene, CDR1 is MDHEN and CDR2 is SYDVKM. The CDR3 has 13 residues. V dropped 6 bases and J dropped 9 bases, with 15 bases sitting between them. CDR3 sequence (DNA): TGTGCCAGCAGCTTCAGACATATCGGTGAGCAGTTCTTC. Protein sequence: CASSFRHIGEQFF. Supplemented by reference TRBV28 and TRBJ2-1, the full variable domain reads DVKVTQSSRYLVKRTGEKVFLECVQDMDHENMFWYRQDPGLGLRLIYFSYDVKMKEKGDIPEGYSVSREKKERFSLILESASTNQTSMYLCASSFRHIGEQFFGPGTRLTVL.

At least ten counts were recorded for this clonotype. The CDR3 DNA sequence: TGCGCCAGCAGCCACCCCCGGTCCCGGGGAGCTTTCTTT. Amino acid sequence: CASSHPRSRGAFF. This chain joins TRBV4-1 and TRBJ1-1, with D unclear. CDR3 length equals 13 residues. Between the trimmed V and J ends, which lost 3 bases and 10 bases, there was a span of 15 bases. The germline gives CDR1 MGHRA, CDR2 YSYEKL.

This chain joins TRBV5-1 and TRBJ2-7; a weak D match, TRBD2 (6 bases). This CDR3 is 15 amino acids long. The germline gives CDR1 SGHRS, CDR2 YFSETQ. Between the trimmed V and J ends, which lost 4 bases and 6 bases, there was a span of 20 bases. The CDR3 nucleotides read TGCGCCAGCAGCCCCGGGCCGGGGGTTGGTTGCGAGCAGTACTTC. Encoded protein: CASSPGPGVGCEQYF.

The chain is built from TRBV7-9 and TRBJ1-2; D gene uncertain. CDR1 and CDR2 from the germline V gene are SEHNR and FQNEAQ (reference sequence). V was shortened by 5 bases and J by 3 bases, with 13 bases between the two germline ends. This CDR3 is built from 14 residues. CDR3 nucleotides: TGTGCCAGCAGCCCCCTCCCATCTTACTATGGCTACACCTTC. Protein product: CASSPLPSYYGYTF.